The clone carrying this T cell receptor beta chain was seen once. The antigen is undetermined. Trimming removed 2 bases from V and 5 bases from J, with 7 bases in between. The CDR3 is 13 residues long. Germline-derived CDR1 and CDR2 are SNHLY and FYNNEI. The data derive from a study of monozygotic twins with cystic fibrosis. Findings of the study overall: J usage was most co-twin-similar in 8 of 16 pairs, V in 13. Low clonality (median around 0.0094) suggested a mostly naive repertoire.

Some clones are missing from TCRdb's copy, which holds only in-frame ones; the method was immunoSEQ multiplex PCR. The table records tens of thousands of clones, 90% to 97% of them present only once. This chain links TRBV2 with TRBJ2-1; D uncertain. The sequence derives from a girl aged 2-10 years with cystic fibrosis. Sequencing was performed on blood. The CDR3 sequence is CASSESPNNEQFF. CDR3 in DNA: TGTGCCAGCAGTGAATCCCCAAACAATGAGCAGTTCTTC.